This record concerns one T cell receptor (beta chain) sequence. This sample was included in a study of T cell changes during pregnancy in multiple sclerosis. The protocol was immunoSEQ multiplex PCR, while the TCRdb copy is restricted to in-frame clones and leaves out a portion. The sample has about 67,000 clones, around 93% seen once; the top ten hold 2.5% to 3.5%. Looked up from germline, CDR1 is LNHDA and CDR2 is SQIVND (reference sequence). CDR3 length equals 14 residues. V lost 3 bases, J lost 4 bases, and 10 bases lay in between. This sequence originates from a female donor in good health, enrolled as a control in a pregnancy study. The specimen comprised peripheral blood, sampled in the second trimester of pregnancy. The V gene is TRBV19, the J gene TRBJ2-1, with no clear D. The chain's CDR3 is CASSISQPYNEQFF. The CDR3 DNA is TGTGCCAGTAGTATTTCACAGCCGTACAATGAGCAGTTCTTC.